Listed below are T cell receptor beta chains from one sample, sequenced in a study of blood T cell repertoires in COVID-19. Profiling relied on immunoSEQ multiplex PCR, and the TCRdb table lists in-frame clones only, not all of them. Of 100,000 to 150,000 clones in the sample, 80% to 95% were seen once. Input material: peripheral blood. The source is a man aged 50 to 59 with COVID-19, enrolled during active disease. The CDR3 runs from the conserved cysteine through the conserved F or W. Fields, in order: V gene, clone size, J gene, D gene, CDR3 length, CDR3 DNA, CDR3 protein. The D gene is left open where the match is weak. Only part of the rows carry a size: once, few, many, or a class if the clone is expanded.

TRBV5-1,once,TRBJ2-5,NA,14,TGCGCCAGCAGCTTGGTTCCGGGACAAGAGACCCAGTACTTC,CASSLVPGQETQYF
TRBV28,NA,TRBJ1-2,NA,18,TGTGCCAGCAGTTCATTAGGGCGGGGACTAACATCCTTCTATGGCTACACCTTC,CASSSLGRGLTSFYGYTF
TRBV10-3,once,TRBJ1-4,NA,14,TGTGCCGCCCGGCCGGGGGGGGAAAATGAAAAACTGTTTTTT,CAARPGGENEKLFF
TRBV6-2/TRBV6-3,NA,TRBJ2-7,NA,13,TGTGCCAGCAGTTACTTGACAGCCTACGAGCAGTACTTC,CASSYLTAYEQYF
TRBV7-2,NA,TRBJ2-2,TRBD2,16,TGTGCCAGCAGCTTAGGAGGGACTAGTAACACCGGGGAGCTGTTTTTT,CASSLGGTSNTGELFF
TRBV5-1,NA,TRBJ2-5,TRBD1,16,TGCGCCAGCAGCTTGGCAGGGACAGGGACACGGGAGACCCAGTACTTC,CASSLAGTGTRETQYF
TRBV7-2,NA,TRBJ2-7,TRBD1,14,TGTGCCAGCAGCTCAGGGCAGGGGGCTCTTGAGCAGTACTTC,CASSSGQGALEQYF
TRBV6-8,NA,TRBJ2-1,TRBD1,15,TGTGCCAGCAGTGTCGACAGGGAAGGAGACAGTGAGCAGTTCTTC,CASSVDREGDSEQFF
TRBV10-2,NA,TRBJ1-1,NA,13,TGCGCCAGCAGTGGACAAAGGAACACTGAAGCTTTCTTT,CASSGQRNTEAFF
TRBV6-2/TRBV6-3,NA,TRBJ2-1,NA,13,TGTGCCAGCAGTTACGACGGGGTTGGTGAGCAGTTCTTC,CASSYDGVGEQFF